This T cell receptor beta chain was documented in a study of regulatory T cells in long-lasting Graves disease. Researchers made TCR beta libraries by using iRepertoire HTBI primers and running Arm-PCR on CDR3 regions. MiXCR was run by TCRdb on the multiplex PCR reads, yielding one entry per CDR3 protein. The top ten clones hold approximately 25% of a sample with hundreds of thousands of distinct CDR3 sequences, roughly 15% of them seen once. This clonotype was picked up many times. Documented time point: newly diagnosed GD, antithyroid drugs for less than 3 months. Following extraction of RNA from PBMCs, that RNA was used to make the TCR library. Peripheral blood, Nine milliliters per patient, was collected in EDTA tubes. Another study also made use of these data, one on T cells in Graves' hyperthyroidism and ophthalmopathy.

The receptor was isolated from a middle-aged woman with Graves disease. The source material was peripheral blood mononuclear cells (PBMCs), sampled at new diagnosis, from a patient treated with antithyroid drugs.

The CDR3 DNA follows: TGTGCCAGCAGCTCGACCCCCGGGGGACTAGAGCGAGGGGAGCAGTTCTTC. Translating gives CASSSTPGGLERGEQFF. This chain joins TRBV11-2 and TRBJ2-1, with 8 bases that match TRBD2. The CDR3 covers 17 residues. Losses at the gene ends were 4 bases for V and 10 bases for J; bases not matched to a gene: 18. CDR1 is SGHAT and CDR2 is FQNNGV in the germline V gene.